Below are 15 T cell receptor beta chains sequenced from a single sample in a study of T cells in Graves' hyperthyroidism and ophthalmopathy. The CDR3 regions of TCR beta were amplified from RNA transcripts. Researchers ran a first-round RT-PCR on the TCR CDR3 using the HTBI primer set. A single record per CDR3 protein comes from TCRdb applying MiXCR to the multiplex PCR reads. Of 250,000 to 350,000 distinct CDR3 sequences in the sample, around 15% are singletons; the top ten hold around 57%. The sequenced sample consisted of blood. The receptors come from an older woman with Graves' ophthalmopathy.

The rearrangement joins TRBV5-1 to TRBJ2-5; D is perhaps TRBD2 (7 bases). Germline CDR1 reads SGHRS; CDR2 reads YFSETQ. CDR3 length: 15 amino acids. Trimming removed 4 bases from V and 0 bases from J, with 13 bases in between. The CDR3 DNA reads TGCGCCAGCAGCCCCGGAGGGGGGGACCAAGAGACCCAGTACTTC. Encoded protein: CASSPGGGDQETQYF. Complete variable domain (other parts from reference TRBV5-1 and TRBJ2-5): KAGVTQTPRYLIKTRGQQVTLSCSPISGHRSVSWYQQTPGQGLQFLFEYFSETQRNKGNFPGRFSGRQFSNSRSEMNVSTLELGDSALYLCASSPGGGDQETQYFGPGTRLLVL.

Ten or more counts support this clonotype. The rearrangement joins TRBV4-3 to TRBJ1-2; D remains unclear. CDR3 size: 16 residues. Germline lookup yields CDR1 LGHNA and CDR2 YSLEER. Between the trimmed V and J ends, which lost 0 bases and 5 bases, there was a span of 16 bases. CDR3 protein: CASSQDPSGVGYGYTF. As DNA, the CDR3 is TGCGCCAGCAGCCAAGATCCATCCGGGGTGGGGTATGGCTACACCTTC.

This clonotype was seen many times. This chain's CDR3 is CASSFGTSYEQYF. In nucleotides, the CDR3 is TGCGCCAGCAGCTTCGGGACTTCCTACGAGCAGTACTTC. The chain is built from TRBV5-1 and TRBJ2-7; the D gene is possibly TRBD2 (6 bases). The germline V gene encodes CDR1 SGHRS and CDR2 YFSETQ. The CDR3 consists of 13 residues. V lost 2 bases and J lost 1, with 7 bases in between.

V gene TRBV5-5 combines with J gene TRBJ2-1; 8 bases fit TRBD1. V lost 0 bases, J lost 3 bases, and 8 bases stayed unmatched. This CDR3 spans 17 amino acids. The V gene's germline CDR1 is SGHKS and CDR2 YYEKEE (reference sequence). CDR3 sequence (DNA): TGTGCCAGCAGCTTGGATATTCGCAGGGGGCTCTACAATGAGCAGTTCTTC. Translated: CASSLDIRRGLYNEQFF.

This clonotype was detected ten times or more. The chain couples TRBV15 to TRBJ1-2, with D possibly being TRBD1 (5 bases). Trimming left V 0 bases short and J 3 bases short, with 5 bases between. This CDR3 is 13 amino acids long. Germline V gene data show CDR1 as LNHNV and CDR2 as YYDKDF (reference sequence). The CDR3 bases are TGTGCCACCAGCAGAGACAGGGACTATGGCTACACCTTC. Protein product: CATSRDRDYGYTF. The full variable domain, in which reference TRBV15 and TRBJ1-2 provide the parts outside the CDR3, is DAMVIQNPRYQVTQFGKPVTLSCSQTLNHNVMYWYQQKSSQAPKLLFHYYDKDFNNEADTPDNFQSRRPNTSFCFLDIRSPGLGDTAMYLCATSRDRDYGYTFGSGTRLTVV.

This chain connects TRBV5-1 to TRBJ1-4; no clear D. CDR1 and CDR2 (germline): SGHRS, YFSETQ. This CDR3 contains 16 residues. The V end was cut by 0 bases, the J end by 6 bases, with 15 bases between. Written as DNA, the CDR3 is TGCGCCAGCAGCTTGGCGATGAGCAATAATGATGAAAAACTGTTTTTT. It codes for CASSLAMSNNDEKLFF.

This chain joins TRBV30 and TRBJ2-4; no reliable D call. Germline-derived CDR1 and CDR2 are GTSNPN and SVGIG (reference sequence). The CDR3 sequence is 15 residues long. Trimming took 5 bases from V and 0 from J, leaving 14 bases between them. CDR3 DNA: TGTGCCTGGGAGGACCCTCAGATAGCCAAAAACATTCAGTACTTC. Protein product: CAWEDPQIAKNIQYF. Drawing the rest from reference TRBV30 and TRBJ2-4, the complete variable domain is SQTIHQWPATLVQPVGSPLSLECTVEGTSNPNLYWYRQAAGRGLQLLFYSVGIGQISSEVPQNLSASRPQDRQFILSSKKLLLSDSGFYLCAWEDPQIAKNIQYFGAGTRLSVL.

V and J are TRBV12-3 or TRBV12-4 and TRBJ2-7; D might be TRBD1 (6 bases). Trimming took 1 base from V and 2 from J, leaving 12 bases between them. The CDR3 sequence is 15 residues long. The CDR3 region has the DNA TGTGCCAGCAGTTTAGTCGAGACAGGCCCCTACGAGCAGTACTTC. Translation: CASSLVETGPYEQYF.

This clonotype was recorded many times. The CDR3 loop reads CASSPSGRADTEAFF. The CDR3 DNA reads as TGTGCCAGCAGCCCCAGCGGCAGGGCGGACACTGAAGCTTTCTTT. The V and J genes are TRBV3-1 and TRBJ1-1, with D perhaps TRBD1 (5 bases). Germline loops: CDR1 LGHDT, CDR2 YNNKEL (reference sequence). V lost 4 bases and J 3 bases, leaving 15 bases between the germline ends. CDR3 length equals 15 residues.

The table lists this clonotype with many counts. The V call is TRBV5-1, the J call TRBJ1-2; TRBD1 agrees at 10 bases. The CDR3 loop spans 15 amino acids. Germline V gene sequence: CDR1 SGHRS, CDR2 YFSETQ. After removal of 4 bases from V and 7 bases from J, the junction contained 10 bases not matched to a gene. DNA for the CDR3: TGCGCCAGCAGCGTCGCCGGGACAGGGGCTGGTGGCTACACCTTC. It encodes CASSVAGTGAGGYTF. The whole variable domain, filled in from reference TRBV5-1 and TRBJ1-2, reads KAGVTQTPRYLIKTRGQQVTLSCSPISGHRSVSWYQQTPGQGLQFLFEYFSETQRNKGNFPGRFSGRQFSNSRSEMNVSTLELGDSALYLCASSVAGTGAGGYTFGSGTRLTVV.

This clonotype was detected ten times or more. V and J are TRBV6-1 and TRBJ1-3; 8 nucleotides align to TRBD1. The length of the CDR3 is 15 residues. With V trimmed by 3 bases and J by 7 bases, 8 bases remained unmatched. CDR1 and CDR2 from the germline V gene are MNHNS and SASEGT. The CDR3 reads CASSDRQGRWNTIYF. The CDR3 coding sequence is TGTGCCAGCAGTGACCGACAGGGGAGGTGGAACACCATATATTTT.

The CDR3 DNA sequence: TGCGCCAGCAGCCAAGAGACCGGACAGGCGGGGGGCTACACCTTC. It codes for CASSQETGQAGGYTF. The chain links TRBV4-3 to TRBJ1-2; 7 bases line up with TRBD1. The CDR3 totals 15 residues. V lost 0 bases, J lost 8 bases, and 9 bases stayed unmatched. Germline assignment: CDR1 LGHNA and CDR2 YSLEER.

The V gene is TRBV5-1, the J gene TRBJ2-6; D is undetermined. Germline CDR1 and CDR2: SGHRS and YFSETQ. This CDR3 region has 16 residues. Trimming cost V 4 bases and J 2 bases, with 13 bases left between them. The CDR3 DNA sequence: TGCGCCAGCAGCCCACAGCCACCCACTGGGGCCAACGTCCTGACTTTC. It is translated as CASSPQPPTGANVLTF.

Points on this clonotype: This may be a read error: a much more frequent sequence differs by one nucleotide. The CDR3 region is CSARVGRGNTEAFF. Written as DNA, the CDR3 is TGCAGTGCTAGAGTGGGCAGGGGTAACACTGAAGCTTTCTTT. V and J are TRBV20-1 and TRBJ1-1; D perhaps matches TRBD1 (6 bases). CDR3 length: 14 amino acids. V was clipped by 1 base and J by 2 bases, with 11 bases between them. The germline CDR1 and CDR2 sequences are DFQATT and SNEGSKA (reference sequence).

This clonotype was recorded at least ten times. The genes are TRBV6-1 and TRBJ2-1, with 9 bases identical to TRBD2. The CDR3 is made up of 16 amino acids. V dropped 6 bases and J dropped 4; count of bases not matched to a gene: 10. Per the germline V gene, CDR1 is MNHNS and CDR2 is SASEGT. For the CDR3, the DNA is TGTGCCAGCAGCCGGCCGGGACTAGCTCGATACAATGAGCAGTTCTTC. This sequence encodes CASSRPGLARYNEQFF.